The present T cell receptor (beta chain) was sequenced within a study of T cell repertoires in cytomegalovirus infection. This clonotype was counted ten times or more. The antigen remains unidentified. A single record per CDR3 protein comes from TCRdb applying MiXCR to the reads. The sample records hundreds of thousands of distinct CDR3 sequences, roughly a third being singletons. Germline lookup yields CDR1 MNHEY and CDR2 SVGAGI. The CDR3 totals 15 residues. V dropped 0 bases and J dropped 2 bases, with 8 bases sitting between them. The source is a human donor in good health (CMV status not recorded). Some clones in this sample may be carry-over from other donors' samples. The V call is TRBV6-5, the J call TRBJ1-3; no firm D call. Sequencing used cultured PBMCs, obtained from culture after CMV antigen stimulation. CDR3 nucleotide sequence: TGTGCCAGCAGTTACTCGACACATACTGGAAACACCATATATTTT. It encodes CASSYSTHTGNTIYF.